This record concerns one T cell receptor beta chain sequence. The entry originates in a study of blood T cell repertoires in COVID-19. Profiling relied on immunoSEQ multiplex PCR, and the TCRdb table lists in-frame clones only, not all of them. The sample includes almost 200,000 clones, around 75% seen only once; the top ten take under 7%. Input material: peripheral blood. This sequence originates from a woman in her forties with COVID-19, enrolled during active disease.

The chain's CDR3 is CASSLYGTGGNEQFF. The CDR3 bases are TGTGCCAGCAGTTTATACGGGACAGGGGGCAATGAGCAGTTCTTC. The genes are TRBV27 and TRBJ2-1; 11 bases are shared with TRBD1. V shed 1 base and J 6 bases; nucleotides not matched to a gene: 2. Per germline, CDR1 MNHEY and CDR2 SMNVEV (reference sequence). This CDR3 has 15 amino acids.